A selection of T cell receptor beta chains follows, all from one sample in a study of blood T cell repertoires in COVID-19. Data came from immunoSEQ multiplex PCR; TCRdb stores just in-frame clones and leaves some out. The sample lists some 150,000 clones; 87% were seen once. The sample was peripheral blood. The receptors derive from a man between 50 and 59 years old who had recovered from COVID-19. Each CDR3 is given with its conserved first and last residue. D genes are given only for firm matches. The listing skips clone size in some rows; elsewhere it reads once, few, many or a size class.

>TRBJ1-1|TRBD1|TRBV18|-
CASSTVGQGISEAFF
TGTGCCAGCTCAACAGTAGGACAGGGGATTTCTGAAGCTTTCTTT
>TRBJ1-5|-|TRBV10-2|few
CASSERSREPQHF
TGCGCCAGCAGTGAGCGGAGCCGTGAGCCCCAGCATTTT
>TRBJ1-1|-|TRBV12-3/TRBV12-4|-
CASSPQAPPFFF
TGTGCCAGCAGTCCCCAAGCCCCTCCATTTTTCTTT
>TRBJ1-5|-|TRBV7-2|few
CASSVGPNQPQHF
TGTGCCAGCAGCGTTGGGCCCAATCAGCCCCAGCATTTT
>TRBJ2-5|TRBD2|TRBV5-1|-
CASSSGGAGETQYF
TGCGCCAGCAGCTCCGGGGGGGCAGGAGAGACCCAGTACTTC
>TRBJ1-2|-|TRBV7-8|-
CASSLGTEYGYTF
TGTGCCAGCAGCTTAGGGACAGAGTATGGCTACACCTTC
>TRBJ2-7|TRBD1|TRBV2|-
CASTRTGTSYEQYF
TGTGCCAGCACCAGGACAGGGACATCCTACGAGCAGTACTTC
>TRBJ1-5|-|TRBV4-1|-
CASSQDVDTLAYSNQPQHF
TGCGCCAGCAGCCAAGATGTGGACACCTTAGCATATAGCAATCAGCCCCAGCATTTT
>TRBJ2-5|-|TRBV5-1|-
CASSLVREGTQYF
TGCGCCAGCAGCTTGGTACGGGAAGGGACCCAGTACTTC
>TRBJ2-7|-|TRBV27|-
CASSPTVLHEQYF
TGTGCCAGCAGTCCCACGGTTCTCCACGAGCAGTACTTC
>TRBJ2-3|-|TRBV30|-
CAWNIQLDTQYF
TGTGCCTGGAATATACAGCTAGATACGCAGTATTTT
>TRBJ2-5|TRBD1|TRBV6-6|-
CASRGQGAPETQYF
TGTGCCAGCAGGGGACAGGGGGCGCCGGAGACCCAGTACTTC
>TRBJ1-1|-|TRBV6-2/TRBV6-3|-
CASSYGTPEAFF
TGTGCCAGCAGTTACGGGACTCCTGAAGCTTTCTTT
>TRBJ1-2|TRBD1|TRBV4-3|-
CASSLITGGLDGNGYTF
TGCGCCAGCAGCCTAATAACAGGGGGCCTTGACGGTAATGGCTACACCTTC
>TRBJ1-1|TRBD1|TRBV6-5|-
CASSSGQAGMNTEAFF
TGTGCCAGCAGTTCCGGACAGGCTGGGATGAACACTGAAGCTTTCTTT
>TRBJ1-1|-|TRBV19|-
CASCNTGYMNTEAFF
TGTGCCAGTTGTAACACAGGGTATATGAACACTGAAGCTTTCTTT
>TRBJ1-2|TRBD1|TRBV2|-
CASMLEVDRGLVGYTF
TGTGCCAGCATGCTGGAAGTGGACAGGGGGCTCGTTGGCTACACCTTC
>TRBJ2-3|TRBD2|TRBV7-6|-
CASSSGLAGGTDTQYF
TGTGCCAGCAGCTCAGGACTAGCGGGGGGGACAGATACGCAGTATTTT
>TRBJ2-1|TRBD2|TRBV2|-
CATRTGTSAVEQFF
TGTGCCACCCGGACCGGGACTAGCGCTGTTGAGCAGTTCTTC
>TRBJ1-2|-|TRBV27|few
CASSPQKQLYGYTF
TGTGCCAGCAGTCCACAGAAGCAACTCTATGGCTACACCTTC
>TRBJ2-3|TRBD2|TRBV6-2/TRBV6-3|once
CASSFSGGDPSTDTQYF
TGTGCCAGCAGTTTCAGCGGGGGGGACCCTAGCACAGATACGCAGTATTTT
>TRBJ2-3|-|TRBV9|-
CASSVGAGGLTDTQYF
TGTGCCAGCAGCGTAGGGGCAGGGGGACTCACAGATACGCAGTATTTT
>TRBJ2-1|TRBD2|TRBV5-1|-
CASSLGSGGGTNEQFF
TGCGCCAGCAGCTTGGGCTCTGGCGGGGGGACCAATGAGCAGTTCTTC
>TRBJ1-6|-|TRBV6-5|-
CAKLGQRNSPLHF
TGTGCCAAGCTAGGGCAGCGGAATTCACCCCTCCACTTT
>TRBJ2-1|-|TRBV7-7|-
CASSLSAGPGNEQFF
TGTGCCAGCAGCTTATCAGCGGGTCCCGGGAATGAGCAGTTCTTC
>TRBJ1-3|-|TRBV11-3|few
CASSFELSGGTGNTIYF
TGTGCCAGCAGCTTCGAGCTGTCGGGCGGGACTGGAAACACCATATATTTT
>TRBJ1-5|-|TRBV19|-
CASTSYSNQPQHF
TGTGCCAGTACCTCGTATAGCAATCAGCCCCAGCATTTT
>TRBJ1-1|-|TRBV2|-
CASSEAQGRTEAFF
TGTGCCAGCAGTGAAGCCCAGGGTCGCACTGAAGCTTTCTTT
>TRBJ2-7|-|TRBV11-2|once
CASSSAAGPYEQYF
TGTGCCAGCAGCTCTGCGGCGGGGCCCTACGAGCAGTACTTC
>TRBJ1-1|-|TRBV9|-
CASSQNSGLNTEAFF
TGTGCCAGCAGTCAGAACAGCGGTCTGAACACTGAAGCTTTCTTT
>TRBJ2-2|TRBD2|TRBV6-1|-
CASSDDSGGNTGELFF
TGTGCCAGCAGTGATGATAGCGGGGGGAACACCGGGGAGCTGTTTTTT
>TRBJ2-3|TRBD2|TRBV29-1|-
CSVEEPGGSTDTQYF
TGCAGCGTTGAAGAACCGGGGGGGAGCACAGATACGCAGTATTTT
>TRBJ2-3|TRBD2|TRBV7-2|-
CASSLVAGGGASDTQYF
TGTGCCAGCAGCTTAGTAGCAGGCGGGGGGGCATCTGATACGCAGTATTTT